This section outlines one TCR beta chain sequence together with its context. Its antigen is not known. Repertoires were generated with immunoSEQ multiplex PCR, while TCRdb's copy carries only in-frame clones and drops some. The data hold tens of thousands of clones, with around 89% observed a single time. There are 15 residues in the CDR3. J was trimmed by 0 bases and V by 4 bases; bases with no gene match: 4. Germline CDR1 SGDLS, CDR2 YYNGEE. The sample originates from a study of OX40 agonist ivuxolimab in advanced cancers. In the study overall: The dose of intravenous ivuxolimab that patients received every 2 weeks ranged from 0.01 to 10 mg/kg. Cohort: around 86% men, mean age around 61, aged about 20 to 79.

Study-wide results and limits: Averaged across samples, CD8+ T cells carried more expanded clones than CD4+ did. Several nonresponders also turned out to have low normalized T-cell clonal expansion.

The sequencing here drew on CD4+ or CD8+ T cells sorted from blood, taken in a trial of the OX40 agonist ivuxolimab. This clonotype originated in an adult with an advanced solid tumor such as melanoma, head and neck, liver or kidney cancer. The chain employs TRBV9 and TRBJ1-2; 9 bases are shared with TRBD1. The DNA of the CDR3 is TGTGCCAGCAGCCCGGACAGGGGATCTAACTATGGCTACACCTTC. This encodes CASSPDRGSNYGYTF.